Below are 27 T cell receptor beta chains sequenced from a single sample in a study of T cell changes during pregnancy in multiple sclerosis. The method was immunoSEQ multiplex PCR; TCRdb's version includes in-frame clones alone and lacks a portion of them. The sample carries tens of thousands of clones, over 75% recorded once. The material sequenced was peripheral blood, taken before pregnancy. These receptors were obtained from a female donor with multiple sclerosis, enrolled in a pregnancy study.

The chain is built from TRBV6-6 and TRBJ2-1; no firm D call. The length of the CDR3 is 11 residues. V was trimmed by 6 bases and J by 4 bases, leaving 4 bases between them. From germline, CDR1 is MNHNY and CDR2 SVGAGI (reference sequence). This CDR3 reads CASRLYNEQFF. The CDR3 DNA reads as TGTGCCAGCAGGTTATACAATGAGCAGTTCTTC.

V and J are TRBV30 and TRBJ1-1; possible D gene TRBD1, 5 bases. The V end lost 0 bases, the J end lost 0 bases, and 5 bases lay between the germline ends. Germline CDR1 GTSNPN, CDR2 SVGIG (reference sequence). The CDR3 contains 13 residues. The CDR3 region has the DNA TGTGCCTGGAGTGTAGGGGTGAACACTGAAGCTTTCTTT. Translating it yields CAWSVGVNTEAFF.

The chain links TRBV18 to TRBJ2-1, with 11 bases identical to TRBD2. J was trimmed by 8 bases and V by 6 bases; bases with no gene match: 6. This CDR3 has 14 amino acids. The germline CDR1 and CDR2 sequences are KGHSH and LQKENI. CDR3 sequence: CASSGSGGVYEQFF. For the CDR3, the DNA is TGTGCCAGCTCCGGTAGCGGGGGGGTATATGAGCAGTTCTTC.

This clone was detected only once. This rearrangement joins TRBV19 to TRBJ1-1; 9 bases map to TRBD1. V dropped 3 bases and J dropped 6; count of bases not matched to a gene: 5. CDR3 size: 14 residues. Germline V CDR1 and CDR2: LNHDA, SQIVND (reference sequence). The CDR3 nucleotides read TGTGCCAGTAGTATCGGGGACAGGGAAGCTGAAGCTTTCTTT. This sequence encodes CASSIGDREAEAFF. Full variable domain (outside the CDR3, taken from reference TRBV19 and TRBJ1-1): DGGITQSPKYLFRKEGQNVTLSCEQNLNHDAMYWYRQDPGQGLRLIYYSQIVNDFQKGDIAEGYSVSREKKESFPLTVTSAQKNPTAFYLCASSIGDREAEAFFGQGTRLTVV.

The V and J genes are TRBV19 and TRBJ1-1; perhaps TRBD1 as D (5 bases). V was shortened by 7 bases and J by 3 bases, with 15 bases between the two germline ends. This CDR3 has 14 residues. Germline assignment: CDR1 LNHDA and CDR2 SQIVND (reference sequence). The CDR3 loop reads CASTSGQTYTEAFF. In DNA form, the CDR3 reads TGTGCCAGTACCTCAGGACAAACTTACACTGAAGCTTTCTTT.

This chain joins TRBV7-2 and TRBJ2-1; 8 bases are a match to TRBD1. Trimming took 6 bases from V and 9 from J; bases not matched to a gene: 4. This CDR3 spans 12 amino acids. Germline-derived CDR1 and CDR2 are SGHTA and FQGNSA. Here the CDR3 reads CASRWTGIEQFF. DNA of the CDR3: TGTGCCAGCAGATGGACAGGGATTGAGCAGTTCTTC.

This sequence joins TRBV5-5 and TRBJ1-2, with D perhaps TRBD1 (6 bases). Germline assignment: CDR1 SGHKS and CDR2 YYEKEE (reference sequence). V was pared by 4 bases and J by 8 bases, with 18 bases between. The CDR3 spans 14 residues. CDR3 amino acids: CASSQQGMSQGYTF. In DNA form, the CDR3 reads TGTGCCAGCAGCCAACAGGGAATGAGTCAGGGCTACACCTTC. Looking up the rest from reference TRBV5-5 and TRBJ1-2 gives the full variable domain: DAGVTQSPTHLIKTRGQQVTLRCSPISGHKSVSWYQQVLGQGPQFIFQYYEKEERGRGNFPDRFSARQFPNYSSELNVNALLLGDSALYLCASSQQGMSQGYTFGSGTRLTVV.

CDR3 coding DNA: TGTGCCAGTAGTTTTAAGAGGAACACTGAAGCTTTCTTT. It encodes CASSFKRNTEAFF. The V gene is TRBV19, the J gene TRBJ1-1, with D unclear. The CDR3 totals 13 residues. Trimming took 5 bases from V and 1 from J, leaving 8 bases between them. Germline V gene data show CDR1 as LNHDA and CDR2 as SQIVND (reference sequence).

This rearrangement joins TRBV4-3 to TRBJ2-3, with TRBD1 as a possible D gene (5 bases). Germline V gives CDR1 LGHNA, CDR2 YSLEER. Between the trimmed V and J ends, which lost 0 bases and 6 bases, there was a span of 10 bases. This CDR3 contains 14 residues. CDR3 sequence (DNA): TGCGCCAGCAGCCAAGATAAGGGGTTGGATACGCAGTATTTT. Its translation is CASSQDKGLDTQYF.

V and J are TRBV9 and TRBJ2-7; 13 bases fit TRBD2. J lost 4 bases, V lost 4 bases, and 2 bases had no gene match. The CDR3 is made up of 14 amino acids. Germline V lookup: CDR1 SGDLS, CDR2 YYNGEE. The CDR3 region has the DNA TGTGCCAGCAGCAGGGGACTAGCGGGGTACGAGCAGTACTTC. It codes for CASSRGLAGYEQYF.

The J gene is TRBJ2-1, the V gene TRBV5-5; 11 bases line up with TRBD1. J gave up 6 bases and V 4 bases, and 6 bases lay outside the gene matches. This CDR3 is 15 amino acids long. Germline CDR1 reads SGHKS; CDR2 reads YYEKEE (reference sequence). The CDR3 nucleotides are TGTGCCAGCAGCCGATCCGGGACAGGGGGCAATGAGCAGTTCTTC. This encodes CASSRSGTGGNEQFF.

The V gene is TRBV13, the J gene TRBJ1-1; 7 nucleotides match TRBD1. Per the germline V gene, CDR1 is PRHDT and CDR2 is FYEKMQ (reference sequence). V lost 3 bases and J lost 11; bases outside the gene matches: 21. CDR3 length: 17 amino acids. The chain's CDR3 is CASSFPITRGQSVGAFF. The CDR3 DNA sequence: TGTGCCAGCAGCTTTCCAATTACAAGGGGACAGTCGGTAGGGGCTTTCTTT.

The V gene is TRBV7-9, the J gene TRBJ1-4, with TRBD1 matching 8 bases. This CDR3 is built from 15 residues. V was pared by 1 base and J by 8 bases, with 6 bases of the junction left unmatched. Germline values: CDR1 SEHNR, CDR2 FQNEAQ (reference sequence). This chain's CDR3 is CASSLGQGLFEKLFF. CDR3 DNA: TGTGCCAGCAGCTTAGGACAGGGGCTATTCGAAAAACTGTTTTTT.

In DNA form, the CDR3 reads TGTGCCAGCAGCTCCCAGTGGGGAAACACCATATATTTT. This encodes CASSSQWGNTIYF. This sequence joins TRBV9 and TRBJ1-3, with D hard to call. Germline-derived CDR1 and CDR2 are SGDLS and YYNGEE. The CDR3 runs to 13 residues. V lost 4 bases and J 4 bases, leaving 9 bases between the germline ends.

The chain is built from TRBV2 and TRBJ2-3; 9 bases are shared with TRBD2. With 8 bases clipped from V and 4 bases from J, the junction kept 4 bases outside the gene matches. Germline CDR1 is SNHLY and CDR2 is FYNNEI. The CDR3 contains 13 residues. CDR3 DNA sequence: TGTGCCAGCTCCACTAGCGGGTCAGATACGCAGTATTTT. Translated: CASSTSGSDTQYF.

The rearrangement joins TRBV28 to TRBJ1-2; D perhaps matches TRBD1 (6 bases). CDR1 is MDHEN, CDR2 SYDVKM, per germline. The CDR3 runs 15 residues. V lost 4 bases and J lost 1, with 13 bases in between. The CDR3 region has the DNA TGTGCCAGCAGTTCCGAGGGGGGGGGTAACTATGGCTACACCTTC. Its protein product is CASSSEGGGNYGYTF.

This chain's CDR3 is CASSNSSGVETQYF. The CDR3 bases are TGTGCCAGCAGTAATTCGAGCGGGGTGGAGACCCAGTACTTC. This chain uses TRBV25-1 with TRBJ2-5, with 7 bases lining up with TRBD2. The V gene's germline CDR1 is MGHDK and CDR2 SYGVNS. Losses at the gene ends were 5 bases for V and 5 bases for J; bases not matched to a gene: 8. The CDR3 loop spans 14 amino acids.

The CDR3: CASSQEPGGTELYEQYF. For the CDR3, the DNA is TGCGCCAGCAGCCAAGAACCAGGAGGGACAGAACTCTACGAGCAGTACTTC. V and J are TRBV4-1 and TRBJ2-7; tentative D call: TRBD1 (7 bases). The V and J ends lost 0 bases and 3 bases respectively, with 18 bases between them. This CDR3 has 17 residues. Germline CDR1 reads MGHRA; CDR2 reads YSYEKL.

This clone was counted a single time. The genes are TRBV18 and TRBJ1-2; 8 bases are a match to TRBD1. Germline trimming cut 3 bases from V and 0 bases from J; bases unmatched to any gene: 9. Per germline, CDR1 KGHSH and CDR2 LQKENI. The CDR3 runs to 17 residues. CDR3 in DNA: TGTGCCAGCTCACCCTACCTGGGACAGGTTTCTAACTATGGCTACACCTTC. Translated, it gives CASSPYLGQVSNYGYTF.

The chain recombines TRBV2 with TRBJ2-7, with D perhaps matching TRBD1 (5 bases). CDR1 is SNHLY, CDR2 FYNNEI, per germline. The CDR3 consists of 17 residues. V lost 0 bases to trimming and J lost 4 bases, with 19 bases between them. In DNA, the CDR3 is TGTGCCAGCAGTGAAGCAGGCGGCAGGGTCCAGTGGTACGAGCAGTACTTC. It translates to CASSEAGGRVQWYEQYF.

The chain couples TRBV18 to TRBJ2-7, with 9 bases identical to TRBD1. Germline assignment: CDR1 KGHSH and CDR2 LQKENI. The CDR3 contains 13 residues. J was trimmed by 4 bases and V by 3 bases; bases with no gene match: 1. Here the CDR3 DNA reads TGTGCCAGCTCACCGGGGACAGGGTACGAGCAGTACTTC. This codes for CASSPGTGYEQYF.

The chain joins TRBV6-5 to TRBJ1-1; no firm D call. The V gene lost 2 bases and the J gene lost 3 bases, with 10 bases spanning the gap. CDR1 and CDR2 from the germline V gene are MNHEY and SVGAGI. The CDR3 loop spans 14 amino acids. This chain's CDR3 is CASSYRGRDTEAFF. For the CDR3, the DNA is TGTGCCAGCAGTTACCGGGGAAGGGACACTGAAGCTTTCTTT.

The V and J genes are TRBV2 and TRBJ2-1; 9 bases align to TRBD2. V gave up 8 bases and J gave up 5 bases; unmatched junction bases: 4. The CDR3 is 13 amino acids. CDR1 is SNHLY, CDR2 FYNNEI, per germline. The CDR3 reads CASRTSENNEQFF. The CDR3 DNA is TGTGCCAGCCGGACTAGCGAGAACAATGAGCAGTTCTTC.

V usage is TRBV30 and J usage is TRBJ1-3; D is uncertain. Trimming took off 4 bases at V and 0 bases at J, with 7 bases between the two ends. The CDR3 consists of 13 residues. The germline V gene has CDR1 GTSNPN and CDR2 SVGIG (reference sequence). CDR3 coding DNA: TGTGCCTGGACCAGAAGCTCTGGAAACACCATATATTTT. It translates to CAWTRSSGNTIYF. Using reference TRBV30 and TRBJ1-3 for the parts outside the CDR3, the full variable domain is SQTIHQWPATLVQPVGSPLSLECTVEGTSNPNLYWYRQAAGRGLQLLFYSVGIGQISSEVPQNLSASRPQDRQFILSSKKLLLSDSGFYLCAWTRSSGNTIYFGEGSWLTVV.

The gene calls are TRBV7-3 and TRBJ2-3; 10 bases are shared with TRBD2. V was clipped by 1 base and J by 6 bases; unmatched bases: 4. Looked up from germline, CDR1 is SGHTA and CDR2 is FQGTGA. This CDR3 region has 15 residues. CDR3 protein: CASSLIAGGADTQYF. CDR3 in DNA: TGTGCCAGCAGCTTAATAGCGGGGGGTGCGGATACGCAGTATTTT.

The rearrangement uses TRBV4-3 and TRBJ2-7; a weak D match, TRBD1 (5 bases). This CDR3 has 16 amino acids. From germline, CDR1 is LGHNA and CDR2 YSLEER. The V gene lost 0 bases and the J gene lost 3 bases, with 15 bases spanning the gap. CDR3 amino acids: CASSQDLPGSVYEQYF. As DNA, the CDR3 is TGCGCCAGCAGCCAAGATCTACCAGGGTCGGTCTACGAGCAGTACTTC.

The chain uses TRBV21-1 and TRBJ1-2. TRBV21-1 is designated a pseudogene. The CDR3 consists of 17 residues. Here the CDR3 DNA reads TGTGCCAGCAGCAAAGTGTTGGGACTTAGGCTTAACTATGGCTACACCTTC. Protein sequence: CASSKVLGLRLNYGYTF.